A single sample is the source of the 10 T cell receptor beta chains below, sequenced in a study of T cells in Graves' hyperthyroidism and ophthalmopathy. There were TCR beta CDR3 regions amplified from RNA transcripts. The HTBI primer set was used in a first-round RT-PCR of the TCR CDR3. TCRdb independently ran MiXCR on the multiplex PCR reads; one entry per CDR3 protein. In the table there are hundreds of thousands of distinct CDR3 sequences, 13% to 15% of which are singletons. Sequenced: blood. The receptor source for this set is a woman aged 45-59 years with Graves' ophthalmopathy.

This clonotype was detected many times. The chain has TRBV18 and TRBJ1-2, with 8 bases aligning to TRBD1. The V segment lost 6 bases and the J segment 4 bases; nucleotides outside the gene matches: 7. Per germline, CDR1 KGHSH and CDR2 LQKENI. The CDR3 consists of 14 residues. CDR3 DNA: TGTGCCAGCTCGACCGAGGGACAGGCCTATGGCTACACCTTC. This gives the protein CASSTEGQAYGYTF.

This clonotype was counted many times. CDR3 in DNA: TGTGCCAGCAGTCACTCGAGGTACATTCAGTACTTC. Residues: CASSHSRYIQYF. The rearrangement links TRBV12-3 or TRBV12-4 to TRBJ2-4; D not certain. V was trimmed by 5 bases and J by 8 bases, leaving 10 bases between them. This CDR3 is built from 12 residues.

This chain joins TRBV3-2 and TRBJ1-1; the table's D call of TRBD1 was not tested on the DNA. TRBV3-2 is tagged as a pseudogene. CDR3 length equals 14 residues. The CDR3 DNA reads as TGTGCCAGCAGCCGGGGCCACCGGGACCGTGAAGCTTTCTTT. Its translation: CASSRGHRDREAFF.

This clonotype was detected ten times or more. The V call is TRBV7-9, the J call TRBJ2-7; D ambiguous. CDR1 and CDR2 from the germline V gene are SEHNR and FQNEAQ (reference sequence). The CDR3 is 14 amino acids. Trimming shortened V by 1 base and J by 2 bases, and 9 bases separated the two germline ends. This CDR3 reads CASSLVSRTYEQYF. CDR3 DNA sequence: TGTGCCAGCAGCTTAGTTTCGCGGACCTACGAGCAGTACTTC.

At least ten counts were recorded for this clonotype. This chain links TRBV28 with TRBJ1-1; perhaps TRBD1 as D (6 bases). V lost 6 bases, J lost 5 bases, and 22 bases lay in between. The germline CDR1 and CDR2 sequences are MDHEN and SYDVKM. This CDR3 has 16 residues. CDR3: CASSPQGSRKVTEAFF. In DNA form, the CDR3 reads TGTGCCAGCAGCCCTCAGGGGAGCCGCAAGGTAACTGAAGCTTTCTTT.

In its sample, this clonotype was seen many times. This sequence joins TRBV12-3 or TRBV12-4 and TRBJ2-3, with 9 bases fitting TRBD2. J lost 6 bases, V lost 5 bases, and 12 bases had no gene match. CDR3 length: 16 residues. This CDR3 is CASSPLTSGEMDTQYF. The CDR3 DNA sequence: TGTGCCAGCAGTCCCCTGACTAGCGGAGAAATGGATACGCAGTATTTT.

On this clonotype: Likely a read error: the CDR3 ends without its conserved phenylalanine or tryptophan. The rearrangement uses TRBV30 and TRBJ1-1; D not resolved. The CDR3 is 11 residues long. Germline V gives CDR1 GTSNPN, CDR2 SVGIG (reference sequence). V lost 4 bases and J 4 bases, leaving 7 bases between the germline ends. The CDR3 protein is CAWTMITEAFS. The CDR3 nucleotides read TGTGCCTGGACGATGATCACTGAAGCTTTCTCT.

This clonotype was picked up a small number of times. The CDR3 DNA sequence: TGTGCCAGCATACGGACAGCTTACAATCAGCCCCAGCATTTT. Translated: CASIRTAYNQPQHF. The chain combines TRBV28 with TRBJ1-5, with a tentative D call TRBD1 (6 bases). This CDR3 comprises 14 residues. CDR1 is MDHEN, CDR2 SYDVKM, per germline. Trimming cost V 7 bases and J 3 bases, with 13 bases left between them.

This clonotype has a count of ten or more. J is TRBJ2-5 and V is TRBV20-1; 8 bases are shared with TRBD2. V trimming: 7 bases; J trimming: 5 bases; junction bases outside the gene matches: 6. Germline CDR1 reads DFQATT; CDR2 reads SNEGSKA (reference sequence). The CDR3 sequence is 12 residues long. CDR3 coding DNA: TGCAGTGGGGGGACTAGTTGGGAGACCCAGTACTTC. Translating gives CSGGTSWETQYF.

With regard to this clonotype: A much larger clone lies one base from this, so it may be a read error. The rearrangement uses TRBV6-1 and TRBJ1-2, with D unclear. The CDR3 is 14 residues long. Germline V gene data show CDR1 as MNHNS and CDR2 as SASEGT. In nucleotides, the CDR3 is TGTGCCAGCAACCCCTGGGATACGGACTATGGCTGCACCTTC. Translated, it gives CASNPWDTDYGCTF.